The 7 T cell receptor beta chains presented below share a single source sample, sequenced in a study of blood T cell repertoires in COVID-19. TCRdb keeps only in-frame clones here, not all; method: immunoSEQ multiplex PCR. The sample shows 500,000 or so clones, roughly 87% of them seen only once. Input material: PBMCs or T cells enriched from blood (not recorded which). The receptors stem from a woman between 18 and 29 years old who had recovered from COVID-19.

The V call is TRBV29-1, the J call TRBJ1-2; a weak D match, TRBD1 (6 bases). The CDR3 sequence is 16 residues long. The germline V and J ends were trimmed by 0 bases and 0 bases, with 14 bases remaining between them. Germline V gene lookup returns CDR1 SQVTM and CDR2 ANQGSEA. The CDR3 DNA follows: TGCAGCGTTGAAGATTTAACAGGGCACGCTAACTATGGCTACACCTTC. It specifies CSVEDLTGHANYGYTF.

The chain is built from TRBV2 and TRBJ1-5; TRBD1 matches at 8 bases. Unmatched junction bases numbered 2, after V lost 7 bases and J lost 3 bases. The CDR3 is 13 residues long. Per the germline V gene, CDR1 is SNHLY and CDR2 is FYNNEI. The CDR3 here is CASKDRVNQPQHF. The CDR3, as DNA: TGTGCCAGCAAGGACAGGGTCAATCAGCCCCAGCATTTT.

V usage is TRBV18 and J usage is TRBJ2-7, with TRBD2 as a possible D gene (6 bases). This CDR3 has 13 amino acids. Per the germline V gene, CDR1 is KGHSH and CDR2 is LQKENI. V lost 4 bases to trimming and J lost 7 bases, with 14 bases between them. This CDR3 is CASSLEGGVEQYF. As DNA, the CDR3 is TGTGCCAGCTCACTGGAGGGTGGGGTTGAGCAGTACTTC.

The chain links TRBV30 to TRBJ2-7, with a weak D call TRBD2 (5 bases). Germline V gene lookup returns CDR1 GTSNPN and CDR2 SVGIG (reference sequence). V was shortened by 6 bases and J by 12 bases, with 24 bases between the two germline ends. The CDR3 runs to 13 residues. The CDR3 region is CACIRTGNPGLYF. The CDR3 nucleotides are TGTGCCTGCATCCGGACCGGGAACCCAGGTCTGTACTTC.

The chain recombines TRBV5-4 with TRBJ2-7; a possible D gene is TRBD1 (5 bases). The CDR3 consists of 13 residues. Germline-derived CDR1 and CDR2 are SGHNT and YYREEE (reference sequence). With 4 bases removed from V and 5 bases from J, the gap between germline ends came to 13 bases. The CDR3 region is CASSHAAGNEQYF. The DNA for the CDR3 is TGTGCCAGCAGCCATGCGGCAGGGAACGAGCAGTACTTC.

This rearrangement joins TRBV28 to TRBJ2-7; TRBD1 is a possible D gene (5 bases). This CDR3 is built from 12 residues. Trimming left V 7 bases short and J 4 bases short, with 11 bases between. The germline V gene has CDR1 MDHEN and CDR2 SYDVKM. DNA for the CDR3: TGTGCCAGCAAGGACAATAGTTACGAGCAGTACTTC. Encoded protein: CASKDNSYEQYF.

The gene calls are TRBV7-2 and TRBJ2-7; TRBD1 agrees at 7 bases. The ends lost 3 bases at V and 7 bases at J; junction bases unmatched: 12. There are 15 residues in the CDR3. Germline assignment: CDR1 SGHTA and CDR2 FQGNSA. The CDR3 is CASSFKPTGLKEQYF. The CDR3 DNA sequence: TGTGCCAGCAGCTTTAAACCGACAGGGCTAAAAGAGCAGTACTTC.